The 2 T cell receptor beta chains listed next were all sequenced from one sample in a study of a mutant IDH1 vaccine in newly diagnosed glioma. These TCRs are of unknown antigen specificity. Stated time point: week 47, end of study. The study gave 300 ug of mutant IDH1 20-mer peptide per vaccine dose, with topical imiquimod. Clones were sequenced by immunoSEQ multiplex PCR, and TCRdb holds only the in-frame ones, with some missing. The table shows around 84,000 clones, with around four fifths occurring only once. The sequencing used PBMCs, collected from a glioma patient whose treatment included an IDH1 peptide vaccine. These receptors originate from a middle-aged man with glioma.

The gene calls are TRBV7-2 and TRBJ2-1; 10 bases are a match to TRBD2. The trim removed 0 bases at V and 2 bases at J, leaving 1 base unmatched. CDR1 is SGHTA and CDR2 is FQGNSA in the germline V gene. This CDR3 region has 16 residues. CDR3 bases: TGTGCCAGCAGCTTAGCCAGCGGGGGGGCCTACAATGAGCAGTTCTTC. As protein: CASSLASGGAYNEQFF. The full variable domain, in which reference TRBV7-2 and TRBJ2-1 provide the parts outside the CDR3, is GAGVSQSPSNKVTEKGKDVELRCDPISGHTALYWYRQSLGQGLEFLIYFQGNSAPDKSGLPSDRFSAERTGGSVSTLTIQRTQQEDSAVYLCASSLASGGAYNEQFFGPGTRLTVL.

The chain is built from TRBV15 and TRBJ2-7; 9 nucleotides align to TRBD2. The CDR3 length is 15 residues. Germline assignment: CDR1 LNHNV and CDR2 YYDKDF (reference sequence). The ends lost 0 bases at V and 3 bases at J; junction bases unmatched: 3. In nucleotides, the CDR3 is TGTGCCACCAGCAGAGATCGAGCGGGAGGCTACGAGCAGTACTTC. Amino acids: CATSRDRAGGYEQYF.